Detailed here is one T cell receptor beta chain. Its antigen is as yet unknown. Germline V gene sequence: CDR1 SGDLS, CDR2 YYNGEE. V lost 4 bases, J lost 1 base, and 18 bases lay in between. The CDR3 runs to 16 residues. This specimen belongs to a study of T-cell memory formation after mild COVID-19. Study outcomes and limitations: CD4/CD8 balance held among clones contracting day 15 to 85, and later expanders leaned CD4+. Mainly in CM and EM were contracting CD4+ clones; CD8+ were in EMRA. Certain responding clones were present in pre-infection memory, suggesting participation of cross-reactive memory.

TCRdb used MiXCR to reprocess the 5' RACE reads, holding one entry per CDR3 protein. Altogether more than 250,000 distinct CDR3 sequences are present, about a sixth being singletons, with the ten largest covering under 25%. This sequence originates from a man aged 18 to 29 who had mild COVID-19 (a few samples of this study predate the infection). Cell type and time point are not known. The V call is TRBV9, the J call TRBJ2-7; D call uncertain. The sequencing sample was made of PBMCs or a T cell subset sorted from them (not recorded which). CDR3 loop: CASSSGPARVSYEQYF. The CDR3, as DNA: TGTGCCAGCAGCTCAGGCCCCGCGAGAGTTTCCTACGAGCAGTACTTC.